This TCR beta chain was recorded in a study of blood T cell repertoires in COVID-19 (dated by TCRdb to about 2020). For context, the study as a whole: The collaborator samples originated in the United States, Italy and Spain and spanned the acute and convalescent phases of COVID-19. The material from the prospective study consisted of cDNA or gDNA derived from T cells, B-cell-depleted T cells, or PBMCs. Subjects who had been exposed to COVID-19, were actively infected with it, or had recovered from it provided the deeply sampled blood TCRbeta repertoires that made up the dataset. The repertoires were released in a freely available public database meant as a resource for research on the immune response to SARS-CoV-2. The samples were drawn from the first 160 participants of the ongoing ImmuneRACE study and from about 1,200 subjects provided by 6 global collaborators. Sample metadata almost always included a de-identified subject ID, COVID-19 status, age in years and sex. Where HLA class I and class II types were available, the types were taken from metadata supplied by the sample provider, not from assay-based typing.

Overall study outcomes, separate from this receptor: Clinical and demographic metadata were provided uncurated, with the amount varying by source and participant.

Concerning this clone: It has no known antigen specificity. Nothing much larger sits one base from this clone, and base qualities are not available.

TCRbeta CDR3 regions were amplified from genomic DNA using the immunoSEQ Assay, a bias-controlled multiplex PCR. The study's processing was this. The number of nucleated cells in each sample was estimated from the amplification of reference gene primers within the assay. Sequence reads were collapsed and filtered to measure the absolute abundance of every unique TCRbeta CDR3 rearrangement. For each sample, productive Simpson clonality was calculated by taking the square root of Simpson's diversity index across productive rearrangements. TCRdb took this table from immuneACCESS and kept in-frame rearrangements with V and J called. Such tables lack part of the clones; where checked against another copy, unresolved V genes explain under half of the gap, and the rest is unexplained. V and J calls and clone size are copied from that table; D and trimming were computed from the DNA. Across this sample there are 250,000 to 300,000 clones, with approximately 86% seen only once. Together, the top ten hold 0.75% to 1% of the sample.

Trimming takes 2 bases off V and 4 bases off J; junction bases not matched to a gene: 5. The germline V gene gives CDR1 as SGDLS and CDR2 as YYNGEE. The CDR3, cysteine through phenylalanine, is 14 amino acids long. The CDR3 DNA has 42 bases and is translated from base 1. Enrolling through a virtual design, the prospective study's participants ranged in age from roughly 18 to 95 years and lived across roughly 24 United States geographic areas. To assign participants to cohorts, the prospective study relied on clinical history that participants themselves reported in a screening survey and a study questionnaire. Recovered participants in ImmuneRACE Cohort 3 were defined by two consecutive negative NP/OP PCR tests, clearance by a healthcare professional, or resolution of symptoms. Mobile phlebotomists in the prospective study collected whole blood, serum and a nasopharyngeal or oropharyngeal swab from every participant. Over an approximately two-month period, participants in the prospective study had the option of providing additional blood draws and questionnaires. Before DNA extraction, prospective study blood samples were shipped either frozen or at room temperature.

The sample consisted of PBMCs or T cells enriched from blood (not recorded which). This receptor was identified in a woman aged 25-40 years who had recovered from COVID-19. The receptor chain draws on TRBV9 and TRBJ1-2; 7 junctional bases match TRBD1. The CDR3: CASSVQTGSYGYTF. The sequenced DNA is TGTGCCAGCAGCGTCCAGACAGGGAGCTATGGCTACACCTTC.